These 5 T cell receptor beta chains originate from one sample sequenced in a study of blood T cell repertoires in COVID-19. Assay used: immunoSEQ multiplex PCR; TCRdb lists only in-frame clones, some missing. The data contain some 90,000 clones, just over 90% of them singletons. The sample consisted of peripheral blood. The receptors derive from a woman between 45 and 65 years old in a cohort sampled during active COVID-19.

The chain is built from TRBV29-1 and TRBJ1-1; TRBD1 matches at 9 bases. The CDR3 is made up of 13 amino acids. From germline, CDR1 is SQVTM and CDR2 ANQGSEA. J gave up 4 bases and V 6 bases, and 6 bases lay outside the gene matches. CDR3 loop: CSVRGQGSTEAFF. CDR3 coding DNA: TGCAGCGTCAGGGGACAGGGAAGCACTGAAGCTTTCTTT.

The gene calls are TRBV6-6 and TRBJ2-7; D unresolved. Germline CDR1 MNHNY, CDR2 SVGAGI (reference sequence). V was clipped by 2 bases and J by 4 bases, with 9 bases between them. This CDR3 has 13 amino acids. CDR3 in amino acids: CASSYGGPYEQYF. The CDR3 DNA follows: TGTGCCAGCAGTTACGGCGGCCCATACGAGCAGTACTTC.

V gene TRBV4-1 combines with J gene TRBJ1-2; perhaps TRBD1 as D (6 bases). Trimming stripped 4 bases from V and 2 bases from J, with 14 bases between. The CDR3 covers 15 residues. Germline V lookup: CDR1 MGHRA, CDR2 YSYEKL. CDR3 bases: TGCGCCAGCAGCCCACGGGACACCGGCAACTATGGCTACACCTTC. Translation: CASSPRDTGNYGYTF.

This clone is a singleton in its sample. The chain couples TRBV9 to TRBJ2-1; possibly TRBD2 for D (6 bases). This CDR3 comprises 16 residues. CDR1 SGDLS and CDR2 YYNGEE come from the germline V gene. V was shortened by 4 bases and J by 7 bases, with 21 bases between the two germline ends. CDR3 DNA: TGTGCCAGCAGCTTTAGCGGAGGCCAGGGTATGAATGAGCAGTTCTTC. It yields the protein CASSFSGGQGMNEQFF. The entire variable domain, with the rest obtained from reference TRBV9 and TRBJ2-1, is as follows: DSGVTQTPKHLITATGQRVTLRCSPRSGDLSVYWYQQSLDQGLQFLIQYYNGEERAKGNILERFSAQQFPDLHSELNLSSLELGDSALYFCASSFSGGQGMNEQFFGPGTRLTVL.

CDR3 sequence (DNA): TGTGCCAGCCGGCTCAGCTCCGGGGTAGCGGGAGGAACCGGGGAGCTGTTTTTT. It codes for CASRLSSGVAGGTGELFF. The chain recombines TRBV3-1 (or the pseudogene TRBV3-2) with TRBJ2-2; 10 bases fit TRBD2. The V gene's germline CDR1 is LGHDT and CDR2 YNNKEL (reference sequence). The trim removed 8 bases at V and 5 bases at J, leaving 17 bases unmatched. This CDR3 region has 18 residues.